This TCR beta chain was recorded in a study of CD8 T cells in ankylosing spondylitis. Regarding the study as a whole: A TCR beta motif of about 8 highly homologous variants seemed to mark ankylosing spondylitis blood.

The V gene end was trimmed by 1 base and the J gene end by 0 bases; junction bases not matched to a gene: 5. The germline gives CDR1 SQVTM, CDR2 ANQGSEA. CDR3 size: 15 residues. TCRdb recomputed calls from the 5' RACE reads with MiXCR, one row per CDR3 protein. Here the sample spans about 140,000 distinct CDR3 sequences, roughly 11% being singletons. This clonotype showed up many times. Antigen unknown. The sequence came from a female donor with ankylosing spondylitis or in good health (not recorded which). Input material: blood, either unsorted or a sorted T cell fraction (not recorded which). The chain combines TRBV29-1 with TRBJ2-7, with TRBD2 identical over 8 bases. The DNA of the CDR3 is TGCAGCGTTGAAGTGGCGGGGGGCCTCTCCTACGAGCAGTACTTC. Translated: CSVEVAGGLSYEQYF.